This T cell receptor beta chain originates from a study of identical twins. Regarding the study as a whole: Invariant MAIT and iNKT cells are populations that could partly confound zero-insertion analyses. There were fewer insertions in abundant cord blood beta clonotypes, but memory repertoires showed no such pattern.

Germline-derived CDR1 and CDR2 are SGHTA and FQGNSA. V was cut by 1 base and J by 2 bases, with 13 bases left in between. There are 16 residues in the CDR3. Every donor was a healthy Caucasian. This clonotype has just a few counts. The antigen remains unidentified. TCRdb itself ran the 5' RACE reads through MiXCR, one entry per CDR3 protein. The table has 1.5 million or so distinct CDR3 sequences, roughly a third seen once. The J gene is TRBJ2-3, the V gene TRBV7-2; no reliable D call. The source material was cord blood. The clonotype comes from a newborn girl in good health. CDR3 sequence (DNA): TGTGCCAGCAGCTTAGGAAGTAGGCGCCACACAGATACGCAGTATTTT. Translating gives CASSLGSRRHTDTQYF.